This TCR beta chain derives from a study of regulatory T cells in long-lasting Graves disease. Findings and limits, study-wide: Relative to new patients (966), persistent patients exhibited greater sharing of public clonotypes (more than 2,500). For persistent Graves' patients, TCR diversity was lower than for newly diagnosed ones. Persistent disease was characterized by preferential usage of TRBV28, TRBJ1-2 and TRBJ2-5.

Regarding time point: persistent/refractory GD, antithyroid drugs over 5 years with positive TRAb. The authors made the TCR library using RNA they extracted from PBMCs. CDR1 SGDLS and CDR2 YYNGEE come from the germline V gene. CDR3 size: 16 residues. Trimming removed 0 bases from V and 8 bases from J, with 15 bases in between. Sequencing libraries for TCR beta were prepared with iRepertoire HTBI primers and Arm-PCR of CDR3 regions. One entry per CDR3 protein results from TCRdb running MiXCR on the multiplex PCR reads. The profile shows about 460,000 distinct CDR3 sequences, approximately 23% of them singletons. On this clonotype itself: Its antigen is not known.

The TCR sequence derives from a female donor with Graves disease. V is TRBV9 and J is TRBJ1-6; possibly TRBD1 for D (5 bases). Sample: peripheral blood mononuclear cells (PBMCs), taken when the disease was refractory, from a patient treated with antithyroid drugs. The CDR3 coding sequence is TGTGCCAGCAGCGTAGAAGGGGCAGGGTCACATTCACCCCTCCACTTT. Protein: CASSVEGAGSHSPLHF. The whole variable domain, remainder taken from reference TRBV9 and TRBJ1-6, is DSGVTQTPKHLITATGQRVTLRCSPRSGDLSVYWYQQSLDQGLQFLIQYYNGEERAKGNILERFSAQQFPDLHSELNLSSLELGDSALYFCASSVEGAGSHSPLHFGNGTRLTVT.